These 15 T cell receptor beta chains originate from one sample sequenced in a study of beta chain features in type 1 diabetes. No antigens are known for them. Study results and limitations: Type 1 diabetes patients showed a moderate but significant shortening of TCRB CDR3s in all four CD4+ subsets.

Expressed TCRB transcripts were sequenced because the entire RNA isolate underwent reverse transcription. The protocol was immunoSEQ multiplex PCR, while the TCRdb copy is restricted to in-frame clones and leaves out a portion. The table shows 400,000 or so clones, with over 9.5% occurring only once. The sample comprised naive CD4+ T cells from blood. The receptor source for this set is a woman aged 18-29 years with type 1 diabetes.

V gene TRBV7-7 combines with J gene TRBJ2-1; a possible D gene is TRBD2 (7 bases). The CDR3 has 15 amino acids. Germline V CDR1 and CDR2: SSHAT, FNYEAQ (reference sequence). Trimming removed 1 base from V and 5 bases from J, with 12 bases in between. CDR3 nucleotides: TGTGCCAGCAGCTTAGGGCGGGGGCCCCACAATGAGCAGTTCTTC. It is translated as CASSLGRGPHNEQFF. Based on the CDR3 plus reference TRBV7-7 and TRBJ2-1, the full variable domain is GAGVSQSPRYKVTKRGQDVTLRCDPISSHATLYWYQQALGQGPEFLTYFNYEAQPDKSGLPSDRFSAERPEGSISTLTIQRTEQRDSAMYRCASSLGRGPHNEQFFGPGTRLTVL.

The V gene is TRBV11-2, the J gene TRBJ2-5, with D tentatively TRBD2 (7 bases). The germline V gene has CDR1 SGHAT and CDR2 FQNNGV. CDR3 length equals 13 residues. The V gene lost 5 bases and the J gene lost 7 bases, with 14 bases spanning the gap. CDR3 sequence: CASSRGASGTQYF. The CDR3, as DNA: TGTGCCAGCAGCCGGGGGGCGTCAGGGACCCAGTACTTC.

This clone occurred a few times. This chain joins TRBV18 and TRBJ2-3, with 9 nucleotides matching TRBD2. This CDR3 contains 15 residues. Germline CDR1 is KGHSH and CDR2 is LQKENI. The trim removed 2 bases at V and 4 bases at J, leaving 4 bases unmatched. CDR3 nucleotide sequence: TGTGCCAGCTCACCAACTAGCGGGCCCTCAGATACGCAGTATTTT. Its translation: CASSPTSGPSDTQYF.

This clone was seen a handful of times. The chain is built from TRBV10-3 and TRBJ2-3; 11 nucleotides line up with TRBD2. The CDR3 consists of 15 residues. The germline CDR1 and CDR2 sequences are ENHRY and SYGVKD. With 5 bases clipped from V and 4 bases from J, the junction kept 5 bases outside the gene matches. CDR3 amino acids: CAISTLAGGADTQYF. Written as DNA, the CDR3 is TGTGCCATCAGTACGCTAGCGGGGGGTGCAGATACGCAGTATTTT.

This chain joins TRBV29-1 and TRBJ2-7; 12 nucleotides match TRBD1. Losses at the gene ends were 7 bases for V and 6 bases for J; bases not matched to a gene: 10. Germline CDR1 reads SQVTM; CDR2 reads ANQGSEA. The CDR3 is 14 residues long. DNA of the CDR3: TGCAGCGGCGCTCCCGGGACAGGGGGCTCCGAGCAGTACTTC. Amino acids: CSGAPGTGGSEQYF.

There are a few counts of this clone. The gene calls are TRBV6-5 and TRBJ1-2; tentative D call: TRBD1 (6 bases). The CDR3 has 15 residues. The V gene's germline CDR1 is MNHEY and CDR2 SVGAGI. The ends were cut back, 6 bases at V and 5 bases at J, with 19 bases in the middle. CDR3 nucleotides: TGTGCCAGCAGACCCTTTACAGGGCCCGGTTATGGCTACACCTTC. Protein: CASRPFTGPGYGYTF.

In its sample, this clone was seen a few times. The chain recombines TRBV29-1 with TRBJ1-4, with no clear D. Germline CDR1 reads SQVTM; CDR2 reads ANQGSEA. This CDR3 spans 13 amino acids. V lost 7 bases and J 2 bases, leaving 11 bases between the germline ends. The CDR3 region has the DNA TGCAGCGCCGAAGACGGTACTAATGAAAAACTGTTTTTT. Translated, it gives CSAEDGTNEKLFF.

There are a few counts of this clone. This sequence joins TRBV5-4 and TRBJ1-2, with 11 bases that match TRBD1. From germline, CDR1 is SGHNT and CDR2 YYREEE (reference sequence). The CDR3 sequence is 16 residues long. The V and J ends lost 4 bases and 0 bases, in that order; junction bases with no gene match: 5. CDR3 in amino acids: CASSADRGLSNYGYTF. Here the CDR3 DNA reads TGTGCCAGCAGCGCGGACAGGGGGCTCTCTAACTATGGCTACACCTTC.

This clone has only a few counts. J is TRBJ1-5 and V is TRBV19; D not resolved. Trimming removed 6 bases at V and 3 bases at J, with 15 bases between. The CDR3 is made up of 15 amino acids. Germline CDR1 and CDR2: LNHDA and SQIVND (reference sequence). The CDR3 nucleotides are TGTGCCAGTAGAGTTACACCGAATTCCAATCAGCCCCAGCATTTT. Residues: CASRVTPNSNQPQHF.

This sequence joins TRBV7-9 and TRBJ2-5, with D maybe TRBD2 (6 bases). This CDR3 has 13 residues. Germline-derived CDR1 and CDR2 are SEHNR and FQNEAQ (reference sequence). Trimming took 2 bases from V and 5 from J, leaving 9 bases between them. CDR3 protein: CASSLMEGETQYF. The CDR3 coding sequence is TGTGCCAGCAGCTTAATGGAGGGGGAGACCCAGTACTTC. The whole variable domain, filled in from reference TRBV7-9 and TRBJ2-5, reads DTGVSQNPRHKITKRGQNVTFRCDPISEHNRLYWYRQTLGQGPEFLTYFQNEAQLEKSRLLSDRFSAERPKGSFSTLEIQRTEQGDSAMYLCASSLMEGETQYFGPGTRLLVL.

This clone was observed a handful of times. The V call is TRBV11-3, the J call TRBJ2-1; the D is unclear. CDR1 is SGHNT and CDR2 is YENEEA in the germline V gene. Trimming shortened V by 5 bases and J by 5 bases, and 7 bases separated the two germline ends. The CDR3 has 12 amino acids. CDR3 loop: CASSVRDNEQFF. The CDR3 region has the DNA TGTGCCAGCAGCGTACGAGACAATGAGCAGTTCTTC.

There are a few counts of this clone. V gene TRBV7-2 combines with J gene TRBJ2-3; 11 positions agree with TRBD2. Trimming at V came to 8 bases and at J to 2 bases, leaving 9 bases not matched to a gene. This CDR3 comprises 16 residues. Per the germline V gene, CDR1 is SGHTA and CDR2 is FQGNSA. The CDR3 coding sequence is TGTGCCAGCTGGGCTAGCGGGGGGCCCCTCACAGATACGCAGTATTTT. Protein: CASWASGGPLTDTQYF.

J is TRBJ2-1 and V is TRBV9; possible D gene TRBD2, 5 bases. Germline assignment: CDR1 SGDLS and CDR2 YYNGEE. Trimming stripped 2 bases from V and 5 bases from J, with 20 bases between. The CDR3 loop spans 17 amino acids. The CDR3 DNA reads as TGTGCCAGCAGCGTGGACGAACGCCCCAGCGGCCACAATGAGCAGTTCTTC. Amino acid sequence: CASSVDERPSGHNEQFF.

The chain employs TRBV6-5 and TRBJ2-7; 7 bases match TRBD2. Per the germline V gene, CDR1 is MNHEY and CDR2 is SVGAGI. V gave up 1 base and J gave up 2 bases; unmatched junction bases: 5. The CDR3 runs 15 residues. CDR3 DNA sequence: TGTGCCAGCAGTTACTTAGTGGGGAGGGCCTACGAGCAGTACTTC. It translates to CASSYLVGRAYEQYF.

The V and J genes are TRBV4-3 and TRBJ1-3, with D possibly TRBD1 on 6 matching bases. Trimming took off 3 bases at V and 0 bases at J, with 12 bases between the two ends. The CDR3 contains 16 residues. Germline V lookup: CDR1 LGHNA, CDR2 YSLEER. The CDR3 DNA follows: TGCGCCAGCAGCCACCCACCGGACAGCTCTGGAAACACCATATATTTT. This encodes CASSHPPDSSGNTIYF.